This T cell receptor beta chain was recovered during a study of cytomegalovirus exposure and HLA in healthy donors. The CDR3 extends over 13 amino acids. Trimming cost V 5 bases and J 11 bases, with 16 bases left between them. CDR1 is GTSNPN, CDR2 SVGIG, per germline (reference sequence). A multiplex PCR was run with 60 Vbeta primers and 13 Jbeta primers. Clones were sequenced by immunoSEQ multiplex PCR, and TCRdb holds only the in-frame ones, with some missing. Of 85,000 to 130,000 clones in the sample, 60% to 80% are singletons; the top ten hold under 6.5%. The chain combines TRBV30 with TRBJ1-6, with D possibly TRBD1 on 5 matching bases. The sample consisted of PBMCs. The source of this sequence is a man aged 55 to 69 in good health and CMV-seropositive. The CDR3 coding sequence is TGTGCCTGGGATAGACAGTCGCCTACACCCCTCCACTTT. Its translation: CAWDRQSPTPLHF.